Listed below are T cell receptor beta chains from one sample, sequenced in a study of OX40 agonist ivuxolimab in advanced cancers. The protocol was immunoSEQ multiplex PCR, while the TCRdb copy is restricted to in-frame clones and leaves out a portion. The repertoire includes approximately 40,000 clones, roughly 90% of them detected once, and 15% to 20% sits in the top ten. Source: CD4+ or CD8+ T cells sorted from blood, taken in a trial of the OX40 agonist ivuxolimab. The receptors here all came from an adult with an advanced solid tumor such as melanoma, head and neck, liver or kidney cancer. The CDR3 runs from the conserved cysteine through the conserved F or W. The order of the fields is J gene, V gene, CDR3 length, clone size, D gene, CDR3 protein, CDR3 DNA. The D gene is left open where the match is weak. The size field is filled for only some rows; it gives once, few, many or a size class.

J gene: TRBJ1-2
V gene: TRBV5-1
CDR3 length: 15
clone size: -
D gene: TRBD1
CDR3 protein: CASSAGQGNSYGYTF
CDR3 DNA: TGCGCCAGCAGCGCCGGACAGGGTAATTCCTATGGCTACACCTTC

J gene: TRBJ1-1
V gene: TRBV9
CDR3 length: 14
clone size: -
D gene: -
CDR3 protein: CASSVGRGNTEAFF
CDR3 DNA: TGTGCCAGCAGCGTGGGCAGGGGGAACACTGAAGCTTTCTTT

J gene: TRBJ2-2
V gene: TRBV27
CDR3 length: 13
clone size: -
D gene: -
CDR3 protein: CASSSGLAGELFF
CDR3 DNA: TGTGCCAGCAGTTCGGGACTCGCCGGGGAGCTGTTTTTT

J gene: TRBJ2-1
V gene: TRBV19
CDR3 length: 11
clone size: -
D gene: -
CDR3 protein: CASSTNNEQFF
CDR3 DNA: TGTGCCAGTAGTACGAACAATGAGCAGTTCTTC

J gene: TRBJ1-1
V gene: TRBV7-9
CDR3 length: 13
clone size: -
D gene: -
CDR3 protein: CASSPNVNTEAFF
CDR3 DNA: TGTGCCAGCAGCCCGAACGTGAACACTGAAGCTTTCTTT

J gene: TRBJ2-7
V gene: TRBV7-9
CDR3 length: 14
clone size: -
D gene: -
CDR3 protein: CASSFGTATYEQYF
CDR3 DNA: TGTGCCAGCAGCTTTGGTACGGCCACCTACGAGCAGTACTTC

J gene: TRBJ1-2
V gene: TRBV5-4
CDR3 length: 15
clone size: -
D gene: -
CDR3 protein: CASSLEQGADYGYTF
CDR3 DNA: TGTGCCAGCAGCTTGGAGCAGGGTGCGGACTATGGCTACACCTTC

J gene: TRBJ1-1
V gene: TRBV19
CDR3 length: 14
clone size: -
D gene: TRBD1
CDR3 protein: CASSMTGGITEAFF
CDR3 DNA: TGTGCCAGTAGTATGACAGGGGGCATCACTGAAGCTTTCTTT

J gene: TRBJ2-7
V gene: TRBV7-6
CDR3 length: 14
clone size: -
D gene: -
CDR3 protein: CASSHSSEGYEQYF
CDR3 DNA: TGTGCCAGCAGCCACAGCTCGGAGGGCTACGAGCAGTACTTC

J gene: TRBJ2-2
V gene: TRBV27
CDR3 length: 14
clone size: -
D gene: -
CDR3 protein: CASSENTYTGELFF
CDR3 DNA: TGTGCCAGCAGCGAAAACACATACACCGGGGAGCTGTTTTTT

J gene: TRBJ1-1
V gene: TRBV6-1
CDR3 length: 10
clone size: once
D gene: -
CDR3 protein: CASSEVEAFF
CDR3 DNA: TGTGCCAGCAGTGAAGTCGAAGCTTTCTTT

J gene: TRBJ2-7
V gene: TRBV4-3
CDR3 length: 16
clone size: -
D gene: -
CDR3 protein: CASSQSSRGASYEQYF
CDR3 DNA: TGCGCCAGCAGCCAATCTTCCAGGGGCGCCTCCTACGAGCAGTACTTC

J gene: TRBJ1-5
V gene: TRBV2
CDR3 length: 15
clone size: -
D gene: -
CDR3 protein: CASSVKGDSNQPQHF
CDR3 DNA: TGTGCCAGCAGTGTTAAGGGGGATAGCAATCAGCCCCAGCATTTT

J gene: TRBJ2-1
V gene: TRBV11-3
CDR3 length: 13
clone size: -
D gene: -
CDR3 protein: CASSFEGSNEQFF
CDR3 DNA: TGTGCCAGCAGCTTTGAAGGTAGCAATGAGCAGTTCTTC

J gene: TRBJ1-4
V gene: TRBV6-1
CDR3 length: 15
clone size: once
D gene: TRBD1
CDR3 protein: CASSVQTGANEKLFF
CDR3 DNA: TGTGCCAGCAGTGTCCAAACAGGGGCCAATGAAAAACTGTTTTTT

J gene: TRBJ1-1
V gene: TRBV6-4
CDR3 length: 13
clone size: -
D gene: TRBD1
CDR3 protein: CASRTGRDTEAFF
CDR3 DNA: TGTGCCAGCAGGACAGGGAGGGACACTGAAGCTTTCTTT

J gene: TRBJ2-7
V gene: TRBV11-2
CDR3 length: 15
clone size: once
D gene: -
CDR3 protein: CASSSPGLGLNEQYF
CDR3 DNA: TGTGCCAGCAGCTCGCCAGGCCTAGGATTAAACGAGCAGTACTTC

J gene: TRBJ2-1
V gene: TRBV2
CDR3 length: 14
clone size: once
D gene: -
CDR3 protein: CASITGVLYNEQFF
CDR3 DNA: TGTGCCAGCATCACGGGGGTGCTCTACAATGAGCAGTTCTTC

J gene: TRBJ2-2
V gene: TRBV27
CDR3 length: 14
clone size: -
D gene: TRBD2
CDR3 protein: CASSASGGAGELFF
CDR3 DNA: TGTGCCAGCAGTGCAAGCGGGGGGGCCGGGGAGCTGTTTTTT

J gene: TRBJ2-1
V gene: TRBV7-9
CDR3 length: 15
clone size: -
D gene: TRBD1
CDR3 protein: CASSYLGTDYNEQFF
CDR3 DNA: TGTGCCAGCAGCTACCTCGGGACAGATTACAATGAGCAGTTCTTC

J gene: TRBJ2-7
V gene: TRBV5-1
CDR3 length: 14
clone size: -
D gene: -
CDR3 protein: CASSYRAFAYEQYF
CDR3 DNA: TGCGCCAGCAGTTACAGGGCCTTCGCCTACGAGCAGTACTTC

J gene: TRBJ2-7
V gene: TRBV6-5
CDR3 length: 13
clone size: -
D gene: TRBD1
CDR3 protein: CASSTGTGHEQYF
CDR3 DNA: TGTGCCAGCAGTACCGGGACAGGACACGAGCAGTACTTC

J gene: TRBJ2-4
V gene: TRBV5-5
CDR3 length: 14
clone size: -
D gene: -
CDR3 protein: CASSWGALLDIQYF
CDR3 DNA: TGTGCCAGCAGCTGGGGGGCCTTACTGGACATTCAGTACTTC

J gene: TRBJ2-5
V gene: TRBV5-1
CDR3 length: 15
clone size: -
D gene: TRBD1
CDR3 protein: CASSLTLQGRETQYF
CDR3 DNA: TGCGCCAGCAGCTTGACATTACAGGGGCGAGAGACCCAGTACTTC

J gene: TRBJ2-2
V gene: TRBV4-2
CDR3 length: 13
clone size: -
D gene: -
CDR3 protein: CASSLGDTGELFF
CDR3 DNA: TGTGCCAGCAGCCTCGGGGACACCGGGGAGCTGTTTTTT

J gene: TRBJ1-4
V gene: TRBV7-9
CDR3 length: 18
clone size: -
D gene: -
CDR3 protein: CASSFSPTDARANEKLFF
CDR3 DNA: TGTGCCAGCAGCTTTTCCCCCACAGACGCCCGGGCTAATGAAAAACTGTTTTTT

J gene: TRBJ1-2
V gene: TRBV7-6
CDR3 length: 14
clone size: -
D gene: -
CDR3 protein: CASSPGRANYGYTF
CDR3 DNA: TGTGCCAGCAGCCCAGGGAGAGCCAACTATGGCTACACCTTC

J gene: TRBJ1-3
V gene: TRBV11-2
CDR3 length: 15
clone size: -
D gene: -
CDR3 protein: CASSLGRSSGNTIYF
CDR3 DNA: TGTGCCAGCAGCTTAGGAAGGTCCAGTGGAAACACCATATATTTT

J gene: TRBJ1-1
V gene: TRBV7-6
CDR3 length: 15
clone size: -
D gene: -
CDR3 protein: CASSLEAGLNTEAFF
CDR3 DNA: TGTGCCAGCAGCTTAGAGGCAGGGCTGAACACTGAAGCTTTCTTT

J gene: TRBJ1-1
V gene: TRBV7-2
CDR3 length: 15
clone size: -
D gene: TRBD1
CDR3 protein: CASSATGVMNTEAFF
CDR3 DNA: TGTGCCAGCAGCGCGACAGGGGTCATGAACACTGAAGCTTTCTTT

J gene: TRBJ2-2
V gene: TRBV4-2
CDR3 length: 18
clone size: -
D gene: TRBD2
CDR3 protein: CASSPWTSGGTNTGELFF
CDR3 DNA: TGTGCCAGCAGCCCCTGGACTAGCGGGGGGACGAACACCGGGGAGCTGTTTTTT